One and the same sample provided the 21 T cell receptor beta chains below, sequenced in a study of regulatory T cells in long-lasting Graves disease. Investigators prepared the TCR beta libraries by applying iRepertoire HTBI primers and Arm-PCR of CDR3 regions. MiXCR, run by TCRdb on the multiplex PCR reads, gives a single entry per CDR3 protein. The data hold roughly 420,000 distinct CDR3 sequences, with approximately 16% observed a single time. The time point: newly diagnosed GD, antithyroid drugs for less than 3 months. With RNA extracted from PBMCs as input, the TCR library was made. The same specimen was also included in a second study, on T cells in Graves' hyperthyroidism and ophthalmopathy.

Sequenced material: peripheral blood mononuclear cells (PBMCs), taken at new diagnosis, from a patient treated with antithyroid drugs. The receptors stem from a young woman with Graves disease.

This rearrangement joins TRBV6-1 to TRBJ1-2; 7 bases fit TRBD1. This CDR3 is 15 amino acids long. The ends lost 7 bases at V and 3 bases at J; junction bases unmatched: 11. Germline assignment: CDR1 MNHNS and CDR2 SASEGT. CDR3 protein: CASNTQGRGDYGYTF. Here the CDR3 DNA reads TGTGCCAGCAATACACAGGGGAGGGGTGACTATGGCTACACCTTC.

This clonotype was seen at least ten times. The CDR3 sequence is CASSIWGPESYNEQFF. The CDR3 nucleotides are TGTGCCAGCAGCATTTGGGGTCCTGAGTCCTACAATGAGCAGTTCTTC. The chain couples TRBV12-3 or TRBV12-4 to TRBJ2-1; D remains ambiguous. The CDR3 loop spans 16 amino acids. V was shortened by 6 bases and J by 1 base, with 16 bases between the two germline ends.

The chain uses TRBV28 and TRBJ1-1; D is unclear. Germline V gene lookup returns CDR1 MDHEN and CDR2 SYDVKM. Trimming left V 7 bases short and J 4 bases short, with 7 bases between. The CDR3 extends over 11 amino acids. CDR3 bases: TGTGCCAGCACGTACGCCACTGAAGCTTTCTTT. This encodes CASTYATEAFF. Looking up the rest from reference TRBV28 and TRBJ1-1 gives the full variable domain: DVKVTQSSRYLVKRTGEKVFLECVQDMDHENMFWYRQDPGLGLRLIYFSYDVKMKEKGDIPEGYSVSREKKERFSLILESASTNQTSMYLCASTYATEAFFGQGTRLTVV.

This clonotype has just a few counts. The chain carries TRBV4-3 and TRBJ2-7, with a tentative D call TRBD1 (5 bases). This CDR3 is built from 13 residues. CDR1 is LGHNA and CDR2 is YSLEER in the germline V gene. V shed 4 bases and J shed 2 bases, with 9 bases lying between them. In DNA, the CDR3 is TGCGCCAGCAGCCGGGCAGGGCCCTACGAGCAGTACTTC. Amino acid sequence: CASSRAGPYEQYF.

This clonotype came up a few times. The rearrangement joins TRBV19 to TRBJ1-4; D gene ambiguous. The CDR3 runs to 14 residues. Trimming stripped 3 bases from V and 8 bases from J, with 13 bases between. CDR1 is LNHDA, CDR2 SQIVND, per germline (reference sequence). The CDR3 loop is CASSILAGTEKLFF. The DNA of the CDR3 is TGTGCCAGTAGTATTTTGGCAGGAACCGAAAAACTGTTTTTT. Full variable domain (missing parts from reference TRBV19 and TRBJ1-4): DGGITQSPKYLFRKEGQNVTLSCEQNLNHDAMYWYRQDPGQGLRLIYYSQIVNDFQKGDIAEGYSVSREKKESFPLTVTSAQKNPTAFYLCASSILAGTEKLFFGSGTQLSVL.

This clonotype has more than one count but fewer than ten. V usage is TRBV30 and J usage is TRBJ2-3; 8 nucleotides line up with TRBD1. This CDR3 is built from 13 residues. CDR1 and CDR2 from the germline V gene are GTSNPN and SVGIG (reference sequence). The V and J ends lost 5 bases and 1 base, in that order; junction bases with no gene match: 2. In nucleotides, the CDR3 is TGTGCCTGGGGACAGGGTCGCACAGATACGCAGTATTTT. Amino acid sequence: CAWGQGRTDTQYF.

This clonotype was observed at least ten times. The chain couples TRBV12-3 or TRBV12-4 to TRBJ1-2; D uncertain. Trimming took 6 bases from V and 8 from J, leaving 7 bases between them. The CDR3 loop spans 10 amino acids. The DNA of the CDR3 is TGTGCCAGCAGCCCGAGGGGCTACACCTTC. It translates to CASSPRGYTF.

The rearrangement uses TRBV11-2 and TRBJ2-7, with 8 bases that match TRBD1. Losses at the gene ends were 0 bases for V and 7 bases for J; bases not matched to a gene: 8. CDR1 is SGHAT and CDR2 is FQNNGV in the germline V gene. CDR3 length equals 15 residues. The CDR3, as DNA: TGTGCCAGCAGCTTAGAAGGGACAGGCTCGGAAGAGCAGTACTTC. This encodes CASSLEGTGSEEQYF.

This clonotype occurred many times. The V call is TRBV12-3 or TRBV12-4, the J call TRBJ1-5; D gene uncertain. This CDR3 contains 15 residues. The germline V and J ends were trimmed by 3 bases and 3 bases, with 12 bases remaining between them. The CDR3 loop reads CASSFSGLLNQPQHF. The CDR3 DNA sequence: TGTGCCAGCAGTTTCTCGGGGTTACTCAATCAGCCCCAGCATTTT.

This clonotype was recorded at least ten times. The rearrangement links TRBV7-6 to TRBJ2-7; the match to TRBD2 covers 10 bases. The junction had 4 bases not matched to a gene; V was cut back by 1 base and J by 4 bases. CDR1 and CDR2 (germline): SGHVS, FNYEAQ. The CDR3 totals 15 residues. CDR3 protein: CASSLEEREGYEQYF. The CDR3 nucleotides read TGTGCCAGCAGCTTAGAGGAGCGGGAGGGTTACGAGCAGTACTTC.

This clonotype was picked up many times. The V call is TRBV6-1, the J call TRBJ1-2; 7 bases agree with TRBD1. This CDR3 has 15 residues. The V and J ends lost 6 bases and 8 bases, in that order; junction bases with no gene match: 15. CDR1 and CDR2 from the germline V gene are MNHNS and SASEGT. The CDR3: CASRLGQLLSRGYTF. CDR3 DNA sequence: TGTGCCAGCAGACTGGGACAGCTCCTTTCTAGGGGCTACACCTTC.

This clonotype occurred a few times. This chain uses TRBV6-4 with TRBJ2-4; weak D call: TRBD2 (6 bases). V lost 7 bases and J 3 bases, leaving 22 bases between the germline ends. CDR1 is MRHNA, CDR2 SNTAGT, per germline. The CDR3 length is 17 residues. CDR3 region: CASIIRFPGGHKNIQYF. The CDR3 DNA sequence: TGTGCCAGCATAATACGGTTTCCCGGGGGTCACAAAAACATTCAGTACTTC.

This clonotype was counted ten times or more. The rearrangement uses TRBV7-9 and TRBJ2-1; no firm D call. Germline lookup yields CDR1 SEHNR and CDR2 FQNEAQ (reference sequence). Trimming pared 3 bases from V and 6 bases from J, leaving 15 bases between. This CDR3 is 15 amino acids long. The DNA for the CDR3 is TGTGCCAGCAGCTTCTACCCGCGCGGCGGCAATGAGCAGTTCTTC. It encodes CASSFYPRGGNEQFF.

The chain uses TRBV4-1 and TRBJ2-3; 7 bases agree with TRBD2. This CDR3 comprises 18 residues. The ends lost 3 bases at V and 2 bases at J; junction bases unmatched: 14. The germline V gene has CDR1 MGHRA and CDR2 YSYEKL. The CDR3 here is CASSQARGGPLLTDTQYF. The CDR3 DNA is TGCGCCAGCAGCCAGGCCCGGGGAGGGCCCCTGCTCACAGATACGCAGTATTTT.

This clonotype was observed once. CDR3 bases: TGTGCCAGCAGCGTTGGGGGGGATTTGAACACTGAAGCTTTCTTT. It encodes CASSVGGDLNTEAFF. J is TRBJ1-1 and V is TRBV9; TRBD1 might be the D (5 bases). Per germline, CDR1 SGDLS and CDR2 YYNGEE. V lost 2 bases and J lost 0, with 11 bases in between. The CDR3 has 15 residues.

The chain has TRBV2 and TRBJ2-2; 12 bases match TRBD2. CDR1 and CDR2 (germline): SNHLY, FYNNEI. The ends lost 6 bases at V and 5 bases at J; junction bases unmatched: 4. The CDR3 is 15 residues long. The CDR3 DNA follows: TGTGCCAGCAGCGGACTAGCGGGACGGACCGGGGAGCTGTTTTTT. The encoded protein is CASSGLAGRTGELFF.

This chain joins TRBV24-1 and TRBJ2-2; D is unclear. This CDR3 is 15 amino acids long. Germline CDR1 KGHDR, CDR2 SFDVKD. Trimming left V 3 bases short and J 3 bases short, with 10 bases between. The CDR3 here is CATSDVDRDTGELFF. The CDR3, as DNA: TGTGCCACCAGTGATGTCGATAGGGACACCGGGGAGCTGTTTTTT.

This clonotype appeared many times. The chain has TRBV30 and TRBJ1-5; D gene ambiguous. From germline, CDR1 is GTSNPN and CDR2 SVGIG (reference sequence). The CDR3 covers 12 residues. With 6 bases removed from V and 3 bases from J, the gap between germline ends came to 9 bases. The CDR3 region is CACEWNNQPQHF. The CDR3 DNA follows: TGTGCCTGTGAGTGGAACAATCAGCCCCAGCATTTT.

Points on this clonotype: A far larger clone lies a single base away; this is likely a read error. J is TRBJ2-3 and V is TRBV7-2; 7 bases align to TRBD2. Germline V CDR1 and CDR2: SGHTA, FQGNSA. This CDR3 comprises 13 residues. CDR3 loop: CASSYTSEDTRYF. As DNA, the CDR3 is TGTGCCAGCAGCTACACTAGCGAAGATACGCGGTATTTT.

CDR3 residues: CSVSRGQDTEAFF. CDR3 in DNA: TGCAGCGTAAGCAGGGGGCAGGACACTGAAGCTTTCTTT. The rearrangement uses TRBV29-1 and TRBJ1-1, with 8 nucleotides matching TRBD1. The CDR3 runs to 13 residues. Per germline, CDR1 SQVTM and CDR2 ANQGSEA. V shed 6 bases and J 3 bases; nucleotides not matched to a gene: 6. The full variable domain, in which reference TRBV29-1 and TRBJ1-1 provide the parts outside the CDR3, is SAVISQKPSRDICQRGTSLTIQCQVDSQVTMMFWYRQQPGQSLTLIATANQGSEATYESGFVIDKFPISRPNLTFSTLTVSNMSPEDSSIYLCSVSRGQDTEAFFGQGTRLTVV.

V is TRBV27 and J is TRBJ2-1, with D possibly being TRBD2 (5 bases). This CDR3 is built from 14 residues. Between the trimmed V and J ends, which lost 7 bases and 0 bases, there was a span of 10 bases. Per the germline V gene, CDR1 is MNHEY and CDR2 is SMNVEV (reference sequence). CDR3 bases: TGTGCCAGCACCCCGGGGAACTCCTACAATGAGCAGTTCTTC. This encodes CASTPGNSYNEQFF.